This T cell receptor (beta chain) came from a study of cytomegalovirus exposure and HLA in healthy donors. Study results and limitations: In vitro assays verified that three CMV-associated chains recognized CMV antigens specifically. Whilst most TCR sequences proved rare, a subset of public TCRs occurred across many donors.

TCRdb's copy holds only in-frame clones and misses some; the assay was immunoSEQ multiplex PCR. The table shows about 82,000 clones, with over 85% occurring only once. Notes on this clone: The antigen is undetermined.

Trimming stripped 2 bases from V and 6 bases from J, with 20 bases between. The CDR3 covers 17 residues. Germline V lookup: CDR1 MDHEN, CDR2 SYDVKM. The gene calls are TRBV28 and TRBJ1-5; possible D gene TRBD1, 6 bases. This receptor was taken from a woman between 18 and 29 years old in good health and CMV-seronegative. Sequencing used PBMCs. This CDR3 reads CASSLPGGRSSIQPQHF. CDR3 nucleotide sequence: TGTGCCAGCAGTTTACCGGGGGGCAGGTCAAGTATTCAGCCCCAGCATTTT.